The clone carrying this TCR beta chain was recorded many times. Its antigen is as yet unknown. The data are from a study of identical twins. Notes on the study in general: Where beta out-of-frame sequences were concerned, excess twin sharing was weaker.

Trimming stripped 3 bases from V and 2 bases from J, with 16 bases between. The length of the CDR3 is 16 residues. CDR1 is SGHTA and CDR2 is FQGNSA in the germline V gene. A template switching step contributed a universal primer site, while unique molecular identifiers were present in the cDNA. TCRdb reprocessed the 5' RACE reads with MiXCR, giving one entry per CDR3 protein. The sample shows 640,000 or so distinct CDR3 sequences, 6% to 6.5% of them seen only once. Healthy Caucasians made up all donors. The clonotype originates from a man aged 18-30 years in good health. This chain links TRBV7-2 with TRBJ2-5; D is perhaps TRBD2 (6 bases). Source material: naive T cells sorted from blood. The CDR3 is CASSLGLSGLQETQYF. As DNA, the CDR3 is TGTGCCAGCAGCTTGGGTCTTAGCGGACTACAAGAGACCCAGTACTTC.